This T cell receptor beta chain was retrieved from a study of blood T cell repertoires in COVID-19. The protocol was immunoSEQ multiplex PCR, while the TCRdb copy is restricted to in-frame clones and leaves out a portion. The table includes 130,000 to 150,000 clones, roughly 86% detected once. The germline V gene has CDR1 SGDLS and CDR2 YYNGEE. J gave up 6 bases and V 2 bases, and 13 bases lay outside the gene matches. The CDR3 has 16 amino acids. J is TRBJ2-7 and V is TRBV9; 8 bases agree with TRBD2. Sequencing was performed on peripheral blood. This clonotype was sampled from a human donor in a cohort sampled during active COVID-19. The CDR3 DNA reads TGTGCCAGCAGCGTGGACGACGCGGGAGGATTCCGCGAGCAGTACTTC. It encodes CASSVDDAGGFREQYF. Complete variable domain (other parts from reference TRBV9 and TRBJ2-7): DSGVTQTPKHLITATGQRVTLRCSPRSGDLSVYWYQQSLDQGLQFLIQYYNGEERAKGNILERFSAQQFPDLHSELNLSSLELGDSALYFCASSVDDAGGFREQYFGPGTRLTVT.